These 9 T cell receptor beta chains originate from one sample sequenced in a study of control samples from healthy donors and cancer patients. Data came from immunoSEQ multiplex PCR; TCRdb stores just in-frame clones and leaves some out. The sample has 160,000 or so clones, 85% to 95% seen once; the top ten hold approximately 2.5%. Sequenced: blood. All receptors derive from a man aged 50-60 years in good health.

This clone was detected only once. The germline gene is not matched at one end of the junction; a read error may be the cause. The chain carries TRBV7-7 and TRBJ2-3; D remains unclear. Germline V gives CDR1 SSHAT, CDR2 FNYEAQ (reference sequence). The CDR3 is 16 amino acids. The chain's CDR3 is CASSLAWAAGTDTQYF. In DNA, the CDR3 is TGTGCTAGCAGCTTAGCTTGGGCCGCGGGCACAGATACGCAGTATTTT. Together with reference TRBV7-7 and TRBJ2-3, the CDR3 gives the full variable domain: GAGVSQSPRYKVTKRGQDVTLRCDPISSHATLYWYQQALGQGPEFLTYFNYEAQPDKSGLPSDRFSAERPEGSISTLTIQRTEQRDSAMYRCASSLAWAAGTDTQYFGPGTRLTVL.

As concerns this clone: Germline is not matched at one junction end, which may reflect a read error. The genes are TRBV29-1 and TRBJ2-6; 7 nucleotides align to TRBD1. The CDR3 runs 15 residues. CDR1 and CDR2 from the germline V gene are SQVTM and ANQGSEA. The CDR3 spells CSVESTGAGANVLTF. The CDR3 DNA reads as TGCAGCGTTGAATCTACAGGGGCTGGTGCCAACGTCCTGACTTTC.

The chain combines TRBV5-1 with TRBJ2-6; 7 nucleotides align to TRBD1. V shed 4 bases and J 0 bases; nucleotides not matched to a gene: 13. Germline CDR1 and CDR2: SGHRS and YFSETQ. The CDR3 runs 19 residues. DNA of the CDR3: TGCGCCAGCAGCCCTATATCGACAGGGCTAGGCTCTGGGGCCAACGTCCTGACTTTC. Its translation is CASSPISTGLGSGANVLTF.

The V gene is TRBV28, the J gene TRBJ1-1, with a weak D call TRBD1 (6 bases). Trimming took 6 bases from V and 2 from J, leaving 10 bases between them. CDR1 and CDR2 (germline): MDHEN, SYDVKM. The CDR3 is 13 residues long. The CDR3 bases are TGTGCCAGCAGGGTGGACAGCAACACTGAAGCTTTCTTT. This encodes CASRVDSNTEAFF.

The V and J genes are TRBV3-1 (or the pseudogene TRBV3-2) and TRBJ1-6; 10 nucleotides agree with TRBD1. CDR1 and CDR2 (germline): LGHDT, YNNKEL (reference sequence). V gave up 1 base and J gave up 9 bases; unmatched junction bases: 6. There are 16 residues in the CDR3. The CDR3 sequence is CASSQGGTGVSSPLHF. The CDR3 coding sequence is TGTGCCAGCAGCCAAGGTGGGACAGGGGTAAGTTCACCCCTCCACTTT.

The chain carries TRBV3-1 (or the pseudogene TRBV3-2) and TRBJ1-1; 7 positions agree with TRBD1. The CDR3 is 15 residues long. Germline CDR1 LGHDT, CDR2 YNNKEL (reference sequence). The ends lost 4 bases at V and 1 base at J; junction bases unmatched: 6. The DNA for the CDR3 is TGTGCCAGCAGCCTCACAGGGGACCGGAACACTGAAGCTTTCTTT. It specifies CASSLTGDRNTEAFF.

CDR3: CASSQGRGLGTEAFF. CDR3 nucleotide sequence: TGCGCCAGCAGCCAGGGCAGGGGGCTAGGGACTGAAGCTTTCTTT. This chain links TRBV4-1 with TRBJ1-1; 8 bases match TRBD1. CDR3 length: 15 amino acids. CDR1 is MGHRA and CDR2 is YSYEKL in the germline V gene. Germline trimming cut 3 bases from V and 5 bases from J; bases unmatched to any gene: 8.

The chain uses TRBV20-1 and TRBJ2-5; D not certain. V lost 2 bases and J lost 3, with 4 bases in between. Germline V gives CDR1 DFQATT, CDR2 SNEGSKA (reference sequence). The CDR3 totals 11 residues. The CDR3 DNA follows: TGCAGTGCTAGACCTGAAGAGACCCAGTACTTC. It specifies CSARPEETQYF.

The rearrangement links TRBV6-4 to TRBJ2-2, with 10 bases that match TRBD2. The CDR3 has 15 residues. Germline V gene sequence: CDR1 MRHNA, CDR2 SNTAGT. With V trimmed by 5 bases and J by 4 bases, 4 bases remained unmatched. CDR3 DNA sequence: TGTGCCAGCAGTACAATAGCGGGAGGCACCGGGGAGCTGTTTTTT. Translation gives CASSTIAGGTGELFF.